This T cell receptor beta chain was observed in a study of blood T cell repertoires in COVID-19. Turning to the study itself: Donors in the United States, Italy and Spain gave samples during acute or convalescent COVID-19.

The repertoire was sequenced with immunoSEQ multiplex PCR; TCRdb's copy has only in-frame clones and lacks some. The sample carries roughly 180,000 clones, 79% recorded once. The V gene lost 6 bases and the J gene lost 6 bases, with 26 bases spanning the gap. The CDR3 length is 18 residues. Germline V gene sequence: CDR1 SEHNR, CDR2 FQNEAQ (reference sequence). The TCR comes from a woman between 55 and 75 years old with COVID-19, enrolled during active disease. What was sequenced was peripheral blood. The rearrangement uses TRBV7-9 and TRBJ2-2, with TRBD2 as a possible D gene (6 bases). CDR3 sequence reads: CASRVRVAEPKEAGELFF. The CDR3 DNA sequence: TGTGCCAGCAGGGTCCGAGTAGCGGAACCTAAGGAGGCCGGGGAGCTGTTTTTT.